Listed here is a single T cell receptor (beta chain). These data originate in a study of shared clonotypes between healthy human individuals. Study details: A few men and a couple of women, aged 18 to 49, were donors. A donor's plate count was three for CD4 naive and three for CD4 memory; CD8 naive had two and CD8 memory one.

The junction had 10 bases not matched to a gene; V was cut back by 4 bases and J by 10 bases. CDR1 is ENHRY, CDR2 SYGVKD, per germline. The CDR3 is made up of 14 amino acids. The method was immunoSEQ multiplex PCR; TCRdb's version includes in-frame clones alone and lacks a portion of them. Among a few million clones listed, approximately 95% were seen once. The chain couples TRBV10-3 to TRBJ1-1; 9 positions agree with TRBD1. The sequenced material came from naive CD4+ T cells sorted from blood. Subset indicated: CD45RA+ positively selected. The TCR was taken from a man aged 18 to 29 in good health. The CDR3 region has the DNA TGTGCCATCAGTGCCCCCGGGACAGGGACGGTAGCTTTCTTT. Its translation is CAISAPGTGTVAFF.